The 18 T cell receptor beta chains below were found in one sample sequenced in a study of siplizumab effects on memory and regulatory T cells. The protocol was immunoSEQ multiplex PCR, while the TCRdb copy is restricted to in-frame clones and leaves out a portion. The sample records some 62,000 clones, roughly 83% being singletons. Sequencing used memory CD4+ T cells sorted from blood. These receptors came from a human donor in good health.

The gene calls are TRBV5-1 and TRBJ2-7; the D call may be TRBD1 or TRBD2 (6 bases each). Germline V gene data show CDR1 as SGHRS and CDR2 as YFSETQ. Trimming left V 0 bases short and J 4 bases short, with 20 bases between. This CDR3 is 17 amino acids long. CDR3 nucleotides: TGCGCCAGCAGCTTGGGGTGGGGGGCCGGTATATCTTACGAGCAGTACTTC. Amino acids: CASSLGWGAGISYEQYF.

The V call is TRBV5-1, the J call TRBJ2-7, with D possibly being TRBD1 (6 bases). The germline V and J ends were trimmed by 4 bases and 0 bases, with 11 bases remaining between them. The CDR3 consists of 14 residues. Germline-derived CDR1 and CDR2 are SGHRS and YFSETQ. In DNA, the CDR3 is TGCGCCAGCAGCCCCGGGGACATCTCCTACGAGCAGTACTTC. Amino acid sequence: CASSPGDISYEQYF.

V gene TRBV9 combines with J gene TRBJ2-1; 10 bases align to TRBD2. CDR1 is SGDLS, CDR2 YYNGEE, per germline. V shed 0 bases, J shed 7 bases, and the junction held 16 bases outside the gene matches. The CDR3 contains 19 residues. For the CDR3, the DNA is TGTGCCAGCAGCGTAGGAGCGGGGGGGCAATTTTATAACGTTAATGAGCAGTTCTTC. Translating gives CASSVGAGGQFYNVNEQFF.

CDR3: CASSPPRDRGYGYTF. The CDR3 coding sequence is TGCGCCAGCAGCCCGCCCAGAGACAGGGGCTATGGCTACACCTTC. This chain connects TRBV5-1 to TRBJ1-2; TRBD1 agrees at 8 bases. V dropped 4 bases and J dropped 4; count of bases not matched to a gene: 9. From germline, CDR1 is SGHRS and CDR2 YFSETQ. This CDR3 spans 15 amino acids. The full variable domain, completed using reference TRBV5-1 and TRBJ1-2, is KAGVTQTPRYLIKTRGQQVTLSCSPISGHRSVSWYQQTPGQGLQFLFEYFSETQRNKGNFPGRFSGRQFSNSRSEMNVSTLELGDSALYLCASSPPRDRGYGYTFGSGTRLTVV.

The rearrangement links TRBV30 to TRBJ1-2; D might be TRBD1 (5 bases). The CDR3 is made up of 13 amino acids. CDR1 is GTSNPN, CDR2 SVGIG, per germline (reference sequence). Trimming pared 0 bases from V and 8 bases from J, leaving 13 bases between. CDR3 region: CAWSVLGGGGYTF. In DNA, the CDR3 is TGTGCCTGGAGTGTACTTGGGGGTGGCGGCTACACCTTC.

The chain employs TRBV6-1 and TRBJ2-1; D call uncertain. V was shortened by 7 bases and J by 4 bases, with 17 bases between the two germline ends. The CDR3 extends over 15 amino acids. Per germline, CDR1 MNHNS and CDR2 SASEGT. The CDR3 region is CASTGRPRMYNEQFF. CDR3 sequence (DNA): TGTGCCAGCACGGGCAGGCCCCGTATGTACAATGAGCAGTTCTTC.

The chain recombines TRBV5-4 with TRBJ1-3; TRBD1 agrees at 7 bases. CDR3 length equals 16 residues. The germline CDR1 and CDR2 sequences are SGHNT and YYREEE (reference sequence). Trimming removed 0 bases from V and 2 bases from J; junction bases left unmatched: 5. The CDR3 protein is CASSLGEGQAGNTIYF. The CDR3 nucleotides are TGTGCCAGCAGCTTGGGCGAAGGACAGGCTGGAAACACCATATATTTT.

The J gene is TRBJ1-6, the V gene TRBV18; 8 nucleotides align to TRBD1. The CDR3 totals 15 residues. Germline CDR1 is KGHSH and CDR2 is LQKENI. The V segment lost 5 bases and the J segment 5 bases; nucleotides outside the gene matches: 5. CDR3 nucleotide sequence: TGTGCCAGCTCATTTGGACAGGGTAATAATTCACCCCTCCACTTT. Encoded protein: CASSFGQGNNSPLHF.

The chain couples TRBV27 to TRBJ2-7; 8 positions match TRBD1. This CDR3 is 13 amino acids long. Germline V gives CDR1 MNHEY, CDR2 SMNVEV (reference sequence). With V trimmed by 8 bases and J by 2 bases, 5 bases remained unmatched. The CDR3 coding sequence is TGTGCCAGCGGGGACAGGTTAGCCTACGAGCAGTACTTC. This encodes CASGDRLAYEQYF.

This chain links TRBV18 with TRBJ2-2; D remains unclear. There are 16 residues in the CDR3. The ends were cut back, 3 bases at V and 0 bases at J, with 11 bases in the middle. Germline V lookup: CDR1 KGHSH, CDR2 LQKENI. The CDR3 region is CASSPTSAANTGELFF. The DNA of the CDR3 is TGTGCCAGCTCACCCACCAGCGCCGCGAACACCGGGGAGCTGTTTTTT.

The chain carries TRBV18 and TRBJ2-2; tentatively, D is TRBD2 (6 bases). V was trimmed by 3 bases and J by 4 bases, leaving 18 bases between them. The length of the CDR3 is 17 residues. Per the germline V gene, CDR1 is KGHSH and CDR2 is LQKENI. The CDR3 loop reads CASSPLGGGYFTGELFF. CDR3 DNA sequence: TGTGCCAGCTCACCTCTGGGAGGAGGTTACTTCACCGGGGAGCTGTTTTTT. Together with reference TRBV18 and TRBJ2-2, the CDR3 gives the full variable domain: NAGVMQNPRHLVRRRGQEARLRCSPMKGHSHVYWYRQLPEEGLKFMVYLQKENIIDESGMPKERFSAEFPKEGPSILRIQQVVRGDSAAYFCASSPLGGGYFTGELFFGEGSRLTVL.

V is TRBV9 and J is TRBJ2-2; D remains ambiguous. Trimming stripped 3 bases from V and 2 bases from J, with 8 bases between. CDR1 is SGDLS and CDR2 is YYNGEE in the germline V gene. The CDR3 contains 14 residues. In DNA form, the CDR3 reads TGTGCCAGCAGCGCCCGACCCAACACCGGGGAGCTGTTTTTT. As protein: CASSARPNTGELFF.

The chain couples TRBV6-4 to TRBJ2-3, with unresolved D. The CDR3 totals 14 residues. V shed 0 bases and J shed 2 bases, with 6 bases lying between them. Germline loops: CDR1 MRHNA, CDR2 SNTAGT. This CDR3 is CASSDSASTDTQYF. CDR3 DNA: TGTGCCAGCAGTGACTCGGCCTCCACAGATACGCAGTATTTT.

V gene TRBV7-3 combines with J gene TRBJ2-5; TRBD2 matches 8 bases. In germline, CDR1 is SGHTA, CDR2 FQGTGA. J was trimmed by 4 bases and V by 6 bases; bases with no gene match: 7. The CDR3 is 14 residues long. The CDR3 DNA reads TGTGCCAGCAGTACCGGGACTAGTCTAGAGACCCAGTACTTC. Translation gives CASSTGTSLETQYF.

This chain joins TRBV19 and TRBJ2-2; the match to TRBD2 covers 10 bases. This CDR3 is built from 15 residues. After removal of 8 bases from V and 4 bases from J, the junction contained 7 bases not matched to a gene. The germline CDR1 and CDR2 sequences are LNHDA and SQIVND (reference sequence). The CDR3 DNA is TGTGCCAGTCAACAGCGGGGGGGCCGCACCGGGGAGCTGTTTTTT. Translated: CASQQRGGRTGELFF.

This chain links TRBV5-1 with TRBJ2-1; 10 positions match TRBD2. The CDR3 covers 16 residues. V lost 4 bases to trimming and J lost 7 bases; unmatched junction nucleotides: 11. Germline V gene sequence: CDR1 SGHRS, CDR2 YFSETQ. CDR3 sequence (DNA): TGCGCCAGCAGCCCCTGGGGGGTAGCGGGGGGAAATGAGCAGTTCTTC. Translating gives CASSPWGVAGGNEQFF.

The count of this clone is one. This chain connects TRBV5-1 to TRBJ2-2, with TRBD1 matching 10 bases. The CDR3 has 15 residues. CDR1 and CDR2 (germline): SGHRS, YFSETQ. V shed 4 bases, J shed 7 bases, and the junction held 7 bases outside the gene matches. DNA of the CDR3: TGCGCCAGCAGCCTGGATGGACAGGGGGACGGGGAGCTGTTTTTT. It codes for CASSLDGQGDGELFF.

CDR3 bases: TGTGCCAGCAGCCAAGGACTCCCCGAGGAGCAGTATTTT. It specifies CASSQGLPEEQYF. This chain joins TRBV4-2 and TRBJ2-3; D is undetermined. The CDR3 extends over 13 amino acids. Germline assignment: CDR1 LGHNA and CDR2 YNFKEQ. V shed 1 base and J shed 11 bases, with 13 bases lying between them.